Listed below are T cell receptor beta chains from one sample, sequenced in a study of blood T cell repertoires in COVID-19. Sequencing was performed with immunoSEQ multiplex PCR; in TCRdb, only in-frame clones are kept and a portion is missing. The top ten hold approximately 2% of the sample, which has roughly 100,000 clones, 80% to 95% seen once. Sequencing used peripheral blood. These receptors all stem from a woman aged 45-65 years with COVID-19, enrolled during active disease. The CDR3 runs from the conserved cysteine through the conserved F or W. Fields, in order: CDR3 DNA, CDR3 protein, D gene, J gene, V gene, clone size. A D gene is named only where the DNA matches it firmly. Expanded clones get a size class; other rows say once, few or many, or leave the size out.

DNA: TGTGCCAGCAGTACACAGGGGGAGGATGCGGGGGCGCCCCTATATACGCAGTATTTT; CDR3: CASSTQGEDAGAPLYTQYF; D: -; J: TRBJ2-3; V: TRBV28; size: -
DNA: TGTGCCAGTAGTATCCCAGGGGGCAATTCACCCCTCCACTTT; CDR3: CASSIPGGNSPLHF; D: TRBD1; J: TRBJ1-6; V: TRBV19; size: -
DNA: TGTGCCAGCAGCCCGACGCGGGGTAGCGGGGGAACAGATACGCAGTATTTT; CDR3: CASSPTRGSGGTDTQYF; D: TRBD2; J: TRBJ2-3; V: TRBV7-3; size: -
DNA: TGTGCCTGGACTCTACGCCGAGGGACAGTTAATGAAAAACTGTTTTTT; CDR3: CAWTLRRGTVNEKLFF; D: TRBD1; J: TRBJ1-4; V: TRBV30; size: -
DNA: TGTGCCAGCAGCTTAGGGGGCGGACTATCCAATGAGCAGTTCTTC; CDR3: CASSLGGGLSNEQFF; D: -; J: TRBJ2-1; V: TRBV11-2; size: -
DNA: TGTGCCAGCAGTCCCGGGGGACCATCTAACTATGGCTACACCTTC; CDR3: CASSPGGPSNYGYTF; D: -; J: TRBJ1-2; V: TRBV5-5; size: -
DNA: TGTGCCAGCAGCTTAGTAGGACAGGGATACAATGAGCAGTTCTTC; CDR3: CASSLVGQGYNEQFF; D: TRBD1; J: TRBJ2-1; V: TRBV7-8; size: -
DNA: TGTGCCAGCAGTCCGGACAGGTCTTACGAGCAGTACTTC; CDR3: CASSPDRSYEQYF; D: TRBD1; J: TRBJ2-7; V: TRBV2; size: -
DNA: TGTGCCAGCTCACCCACCCTTGAGGTGGGAGAGCCCCAGCATTTT; CDR3: CASSPTLEVGEPQHF; D: -; J: TRBJ1-5; V: TRBV18; size: once
DNA: TGTGCCAGCAGACAGGTAATGGGGGAGCAGTTCTTC; CDR3: CASRQVMGEQFF; D: -; J: TRBJ2-1; V: TRBV6-5; size: -
DNA: TGTGCCAGCAGCTTGGCCGGCGAGGCCCTCTCCTATAATTCACCCCTCCACTTT; CDR3: CASSLAGEALSYNSPLHF; D: -; J: TRBJ1-6; V: TRBV5-6; size: -
DNA: TGTGCCAGTACCCCCGGACAGGGAGGTCGTAAAAGCTACACCTTC; CDR3: CASTPGQGGRKSYTF; D: TRBD1; J: TRBJ1-2; V: TRBV19; size: -
DNA: TGTGCCAGCAGTCCTCCCGTCCCGGGGAAGAACACTGAAGCTTTCTTT; CDR3: CASSPPVPGKNTEAFF; D: -; J: TRBJ1-1; V: TRBV28; size: -
DNA: TGCGCCAGCAGTGTCAAATCGGGGTACGAGCAGTACTTC; CDR3: CASSVKSGYEQYF; D: -; J: TRBJ2-7; V: TRBV10-1; size: few
DNA: TGTGCCTGGAGTCCACGTTCAGATAGCAATCAGCCCCAGCATTTT; CDR3: CAWSPRSDSNQPQHF; D: -; J: TRBJ1-5; V: TRBV30; size: -
DNA: TGTGCCAGCAGCAACCACCTAAGCGGGGGGATTCTCTCCTACGAGCAGTACTTC; CDR3: CASSNHLSGGILSYEQYF; D: TRBD2; J: TRBJ2-7; V: TRBV7-8; size: -
DNA: TGTGCCAGCAGCACCTGGACAGGCCCCAATCAGCCCCAGCATTTT; CDR3: CASSTWTGPNQPQHF; D: TRBD1; J: TRBJ1-5; V: TRBV7-2; size: -
DNA: TGTGCCAGCAGCACAAGCCGGGAGGGACAGCCCCAGCATTTT; CDR3: CASSTSREGQPQHF; D: -; J: TRBJ1-5; V: TRBV27; size: -
DNA: TGTGCCAGCAGTTCTTTCAGGGAAGCTTTCTTT; CDR3: CASSSFREAFF; D: -; J: TRBJ1-1; V: TRBV6-5; size: -
DNA: TGTGCCACCAGTGGTCAGGGAAGTGCTCGTGAGCAGTTCTTC; CDR3: CATSGQGSAREQFF; D: -; J: TRBJ2-1; V: TRBV24-1; size: once
DNA: TGTGCCAGCAGTCCAAGAGGGGTAAAGCGGACAGGATTAACCGGGGAGCTGTTTTTT; CDR3: CASSPRGVKRTGLTGELFF; D: TRBD1; J: TRBJ2-2; V: TRBV5-6; size: -
DNA: TGTGCCAGCAGCTTGAGTCATAGCAATCAGCCCCAGCATTTT; CDR3: CASSLSHSNQPQHF; D: -; J: TRBJ1-5; V: TRBV7-2; size: -
DNA: TGTGCCAGCAGACCGATTCACGCGGAAGCTTTCTTT; CDR3: CASRPIHAEAFF; D: -; J: TRBJ1-1; V: TRBV27; size: -
DNA: TGCGCCAGCAGCCTGGGACAGGGGGCCAGAGGCTACACCTTC; CDR3: CASSLGQGARGYTF; D: TRBD1; J: TRBJ1-2; V: TRBV4-1; size: -
DNA: TGTGCCAGCAGCGCCCCCGGCCGGGAACCTAATGAAAAACTGTTTTTT; CDR3: CASSAPGREPNEKLFF; D: -; J: TRBJ1-4; V: TRBV9; size: -
DNA: TGTGCCAGCAGTTTACGGACAGGGAAAGGGGGAAACACCATATATTTT; CDR3: CASSLRTGKGGNTIYF; D: TRBD1; J: TRBJ1-3; V: TRBV11-2; size: -
DNA: TGTGCCAGCAGCTTGGCGGGACAGGGGGACCAAGGGACCCAGTACTTC; CDR3: CASSLAGQGDQGTQYF; D: TRBD1; J: TRBJ2-5; V: TRBV5-8; size: -
DNA: TGTGCCAGCAGCTGGCGAACAGGGGTAGGGGAGGAGCAGTACTTC; CDR3: CASSWRTGVGEEQYF; D: TRBD1; J: TRBJ2-7; V: TRBV7-3; size: -
DNA: TGTGCCAGCAGCTATGACAGTCATGAAAAACTGTTTTTT; CDR3: CASSYDSHEKLFF; D: -; J: TRBJ1-4; V: TRBV5-4; size: -
DNA: TGTGCCACCTCGGGGGTTCCGATAAAACTGTTTTTT; CDR3: CATSGVPIKLFF; D: -; J: TRBJ1-4; V: TRBV12-3/TRBV12-4; size: -
DNA: TGCGCCAGCAGCCTCGACGGGGGAAACACTGAAGCTTTCTTT; CDR3: CASSLDGGNTEAFF; D: -; J: TRBJ1-1; V: TRBV5-1; size: once
DNA: TGTGCCAGCAGATTGAGGGACAGGGACACTGAAGCTTTCTTT; CDR3: CASRLRDRDTEAFF; D: TRBD1; J: TRBJ1-1; V: TRBV27; size: -
DNA: TGTGCCAGCAGTCCAGGGGGAGGTTATCAGCCCCAGCATTTT; CDR3: CASSPGGGYQPQHF; D: TRBD1; J: TRBJ1-5; V: TRBV2; size: -
DNA: TGTGCCAGCAGTCGAGGGTCGCGGGAAAAACTGTTTTTT; CDR3: CASSRGSREKLFF; D: -; J: TRBJ1-4; V: TRBV27; size: -
DNA: TGTGCCAGCAGCTTTCCCGGGACAGGGGCGGGTGAGCAGTTCTTC; CDR3: CASSFPGTGAGEQFF; D: TRBD1; J: TRBJ2-1; V: TRBV5-4; size: -
DNA: TGTGCCAGCAGCGTAGAGGGGTCCCTTGGAAACACCATATATTTT; CDR3: CASSVEGSLGNTIYF; D: -; J: TRBJ1-3; V: TRBV9; size: -
DNA: TGTGCCAGCAGCTTAGAGTTTGGAGGCTCTGGGGCCAACGTCCTGACTTTC; CDR3: CASSLEFGGSGANVLTF; D: -; J: TRBJ2-6; V: TRBV7-6; size: -
DNA: TGTGCCACCAGTGATTTGGGGACAGAGAACACCGGGGAGCTGTTTTTT; CDR3: CATSDLGTENTGELFF; D: TRBD1; J: TRBJ2-2; V: TRBV24-1; size: -
DNA: TGTGCCAGCAGCTCGACAGGGGGCGAGTACGAGCAGTACTTC; CDR3: CASSSTGGEYEQYF; D: TRBD1; J: TRBJ2-7; V: TRBV7-2; size: -
DNA: TGTGCCAGTAGTATAGGTCCAGGCCTAACAGAGGGCTACACCTTC; CDR3: CASSIGPGLTEGYTF; D: -; J: TRBJ1-2; V: TRBV19; size: -
DNA: TGTGCCAGTAGTATAGCCACCTTGGCGGGGGGGCCTGTTGAGCAGTTCTTC; CDR3: CASSIATLAGGPVEQFF; D: TRBD2; J: TRBJ2-1; V: TRBV19; size: -
DNA: TGTGCCGAGGGGGGACAGCGGAACACTGAAGCTTTCTTT; CDR3: CAEGGQRNTEAFF; D: TRBD1; J: TRBJ1-1; V: TRBV19; size: once
DNA: TGTGCCAGCAGTTGGGGGGGCCCAAGCCAGCCCCAGCATTTT; CDR3: CASSWGGPSQPQHF; D: -; J: TRBJ1-5; V: TRBV27; size: -
DNA: TGCAGCATTGTAAACACTGAAGCTTTCTTT; CDR3: CSIVNTEAFF; D: -; J: TRBJ1-1; V: TRBV29-1; size: -
DNA: TGCGCCAGCAGTAGGACCCAGGGGTTTGAAAAACTGTTTTTT; CDR3: CASSRTQGFEKLFF; D: -; J: TRBJ1-4; V: TRBV10-2; size: -
DNA: TGTGCCAGCAGTCCGACAGGGGTTTTTAACCCAAGCTCCTATAATTCACCCCTCCACTTT; CDR3: CASSPTGVFNPSSYNSPLHF; D: TRBD1; J: TRBJ1-6; V: TRBV27; size: -
DNA: TGTGCCAGTAGCAGGGGTTGGGTGAACACTGAAGCTTTCTTT; CDR3: CASSRGWVNTEAFF; D: -; J: TRBJ1-1; V: TRBV19; size: few
DNA: TGTGCCAGCAGTTCCGGGGTTTATAGCAATCAGCCCCAGCATTTT; CDR3: CASSSGVYSNQPQHF; D: -; J: TRBJ1-5; V: TRBV7-9; size: -
DNA: TGTGCCAGCAGTTTATTGGCCGAGGACAATGAGCAGTTCTTC; CDR3: CASSLLAEDNEQFF; D: -; J: TRBJ2-1; V: TRBV27; size: -
DNA: TGTGCCAGCAGGCGCTCCCAATGGGGCTGGGATTCACCCCTCCACTTT; CDR3: CASRRSQWGWDSPLHF; D: -; J: TRBJ1-6; V: TRBV2; size: -
DNA: TGTGCCAGCAGTATAGTAAGACAGTTGAATAATTCACCCCTCCACTTT; CDR3: CASSIVRQLNNSPLHF; D: -; J: TRBJ1-6; V: TRBV28; size: -
DNA: TGTGCCAGCAGCTGGGACCAGCGGGTGAACACTGAAGCTTTCTTT; CDR3: CASSWDQRVNTEAFF; D: -; J: TRBJ1-1; V: TRBV11-3; size: -
DNA: TGTGCCAGTAGTATAGGGGACAGAGGTAACTATGGCTACACCTTC; CDR3: CASSIGDRGNYGYTF; D: TRBD1; J: TRBJ1-2; V: TRBV19; size: -